The 20 T cell receptor beta chains given below trace back to one sample, sequenced in a study of blood T cell repertoires in COVID-19. Measured with immunoSEQ multiplex PCR; TCRdb has only the in-frame clones, and not every one. The table records 65,000 to 90,000 clones, 83% of them present only once. Input material: peripheral blood. The receptors originated from a woman older than 75 with acute or convalescent COVID-19.

The chain has TRBV7-2 and TRBJ2-2; 7 bases are shared with TRBD2. J was trimmed by 0 bases and V by 11 bases; bases with no gene match: 6. Germline CDR1 reads SGHTA; CDR2 reads FQGNSA. The CDR3 spans 14 residues. The CDR3 coding sequence is TGTGCCGGAGCGGGGACCCCGAACACCGGGGAGCTGTTTTTT. It translates to CAGAGTPNTGELFF.

The chain links TRBV3-1 (or the pseudogene TRBV3-2) to TRBJ2-1, with 14 nucleotides matching TRBD2. Germline loops: CDR1 LGHDT, CDR2 YNNKEL (reference sequence). The CDR3 has 16 residues. V shed 4 bases and J 7 bases; nucleotides not matched to a gene: 6. The CDR3 region is CASSLGLAGVGNEQFF. The CDR3 DNA follows: TGTGCCAGCAGCCTGGGACTAGCGGGAGTGGGTAATGAGCAGTTCTTC.

J is TRBJ2-3 and V is TRBV7-8; maybe TRBD2 (5 bases). Trimming removed 3 bases from V and 1 base from J, with 14 bases in between. The CDR3 is 16 amino acids. CDR1 and CDR2 from the germline V gene are SGHVS and FQNEAQ. The CDR3 region has the DNA TGTGCCAGCAGCTTCTCGTACGGGATGGGCACAGATACGCAGTATTTT. Translation: CASSFSYGMGTDTQYF.

This rearrangement joins TRBV7-2 to TRBJ2-5; 11 positions agree with TRBD2. J was trimmed by 5 bases and V by 1 base; bases with no gene match: 6. The CDR3 length is 16 residues. CDR1 and CDR2 (germline): SGHTA, FQGNSA. In nucleotides, the CDR3 is TGTGCCAGCAGCTTAGGATTAGCGGGAGGGCTGGAGACCCAGTACTTC. Translated, it gives CASSLGLAGGLETQYF.

The rearrangement uses TRBV28 and TRBJ2-1; TRBD2 is a possible D gene (6 bases). V lost 6 bases to trimming and J lost 7 bases, with 16 bases between them. The germline gives CDR1 MDHEN, CDR2 SYDVKM. CDR3 length: 14 amino acids. The CDR3: CASSWGTAENEQFF. The CDR3 nucleotides read TGTGCCAGCAGCTGGGGGACTGCAGAGAATGAGCAGTTCTTC.

The chain carries TRBV29-1 and TRBJ2-2, with TRBD2 identical over 7 bases. CDR1 is SQVTM, CDR2 ANQGSEA, per germline. The CDR3 has 13 amino acids. J gave up 5 bases and V 6 bases, and 6 bases lay outside the gene matches. In nucleotides, the CDR3 is TGCAGCGTCGGACCAGCGGGGACCGGGGAGCTGTTTTTT. Amino acids: CSVGPAGTGELFF.

V gene TRBV19 combines with J gene TRBJ2-5, with TRBD2 matching over 8 bases. The V gene end was trimmed by 5 bases and the J gene end by 1 base; junction bases not matched to a gene: 15. The CDR3 is 18 residues long. The germline gives CDR1 LNHDA, CDR2 SQIVND (reference sequence). CDR3 loop: CASSPRGGASGSQETQYF. CDR3 DNA sequence: TGTGCCAGTAGTCCAAGGGGGGGGGCTAGCGGGTCCCAAGAGACCCAGTACTTC.

This chain connects TRBV10-3 to TRBJ1-3; 7 bases map to TRBD1. With V trimmed by 1 base and J by 0 bases, 9 bases remained unmatched. CDR1 ENHRY and CDR2 SYGVKD come from the germline V gene. The CDR3 covers 18 residues. The CDR3 nucleotides are TGTGCCATCAGTGAGTGGAAGGGGACAGAGGACTCTGGAAACACCATATATTTT. Its protein product is CAISEWKGTEDSGNTIYF.

V is TRBV18 and J is TRBJ2-1; 9 positions match TRBD1. Germline V gives CDR1 KGHSH, CDR2 LQKENI. CDR3 length: 15 amino acids. The junction had 5 bases not matched to a gene; V was cut back by 2 bases and J by 6 bases. DNA for the CDR3: TGTGCCAGCTCACCAGAACAGGGGGCCACCAATGAGCAGTTCTTC. It encodes CASSPEQGATNEQFF.

This clone was seen only a few times. Other DNA sequences in this specimen translate into the identical CDR3. The chain joins TRBV29-1 to TRBJ1-1; D not certain. The CDR3 length is 11 residues. In germline, CDR1 is SQVTM, CDR2 ANQGSEA. V lost 5 bases to trimming and J lost 1 base, with 5 bases between them. CDR3 protein: CSVRENTEAFF. The DNA of the CDR3 is TGCAGCGTTCGGGAGAACACTGAAGCTTTCTTT.

This clone was detected once. This chain uses TRBV5-6 with TRBJ1-2; D is possibly TRBD1 (5 bases). CDR3 length equals 13 residues. Trimming took off 2 bases at V and 3 bases at J, with 8 bases between the two ends. Germline assignment: CDR1 SGHDT and CDR2 YYEEEE. CDR3 loop: CASSFRRDYGYTF. CDR3 nucleotide sequence: TGTGCCAGCAGCTTTCGCAGGGACTATGGCTACACCTTC. Variable domain in full (rest from reference TRBV5-6 and TRBJ1-2): DAGVTQSPTHLIKTRGQQVTLRCSPKSGHDTVSWYQQALGQGPQFIFQYYEEEERQRGNFPDRFSGHQFPNYSSELNVNALLLGDSALYLCASSFRRDYGYTFGSGTRLTVV.

The J gene is TRBJ1-1, the V gene TRBV27; the D is unclear. The CDR3 is 12 amino acids. V was clipped by 3 bases and J by 10 bases, with 12 bases between them. Germline values: CDR1 MNHEY, CDR2 SMNVEV (reference sequence). CDR3 sequence reads: CASSFPGMRAFF. CDR3 sequence (DNA): TGTGCCAGCAGTTTCCCCGGGATGAGAGCTTTCTTT.

The chain recombines TRBV9 with TRBJ2-2, with TRBD2 identical over 8 bases. The CDR3 spans 16 residues. Germline loops: CDR1 SGDLS, CDR2 YYNGEE. V trimming: 4 bases; J trimming: 2 bases; junction bases outside the gene matches: 7. CDR3 nucleotide sequence: TGTGCCAGCAGCCTAAGGAGCGGGGGTAACACCGGGGAGCTGTTTTTT. Translated, it gives CASSLRSGGNTGELFF.

This clone was detected only once. The CDR3 reads CASSVSGVENTIYF. DNA for the CDR3: TGTGCCAGCAGCGTATCCGGGGTTGAAAACACCATATATTTT. The chain combines TRBV9 with TRBJ1-3; D is unclear. V lost 1 base and J 6 bases, leaving 11 bases between the germline ends. The CDR3 extends over 14 amino acids. Germline CDR1 reads SGDLS; CDR2 reads YYNGEE. The full variable domain, completed using reference TRBV9 and TRBJ1-3, is DSGVTQTPKHLITATGQRVTLRCSPRSGDLSVYWYQQSLDQGLQFLIQYYNGEERAKGNILERFSAQQFPDLHSELNLSSLELGDSALYFCASSVSGVENTIYFGEGSWLTVV.

This chain links TRBV7-9 with TRBJ2-3; TRBD2 matches 10 bases. The CDR3 runs 16 residues. Germline V gives CDR1 SEHNR, CDR2 FQNEAQ (reference sequence). The V gene end was trimmed by 3 bases and the J gene end by 3 bases; junction bases not matched to a gene: 6. For the CDR3, the DNA is TGTGCCAGCAGCTTGGGAACTAGCGGGAAAACAGATACGCAGTATTTT. Protein sequence: CASSLGTSGKTDTQYF.

V usage is TRBV6-2 or TRBV6-3 and J usage is TRBJ2-3; 10 nucleotides align to TRBD2. Losses at the gene ends were 4 bases for V and 0 bases for J; bases not matched to a gene: 4. This CDR3 comprises 16 residues. Germline V gives CDR1 MNHEY, CDR2 SVGEGT. CDR3 in amino acids: CASSSPLAGSTDTQYF. The CDR3 nucleotides are TGTGCCAGCAGTTCCCCACTAGCGGGGAGCACAGATACGCAGTATTTT.

A few counts support this clone. The chain recombines TRBV6-5 with TRBJ2-3; 12 bases are shared with TRBD1. CDR3 length equals 15 residues. Trimming cost V 6 bases and J 4 bases; bases outside gene matches: 5. Germline CDR1 is MNHEY and CDR2 is SVGAGI. The CDR3 DNA reads as TGTGCCAGCAGGGCCGGGACAGGGGGCCCAGATACGCAGTATTTT. Protein: CASRAGTGGPDTQYF.

The chain has TRBV5-1 and TRBJ1-1, with TRBD1 matching 10 bases. The ends lost 4 bases at V and 0 bases at J; junction bases unmatched: 3. The CDR3 runs 15 residues. Germline assignment: CDR1 SGHRS and CDR2 YFSETQ. CDR3 region: CASSGGQGMNTEAFF. DNA of the CDR3: TGCGCCAGCAGCGGGGGACAGGGGATGAACACTGAAGCTTTCTTT.

This clone has just one count. The rearrangement links TRBV4-1 to TRBJ2-7; TRBD2 agrees at 11 bases. V was pared by 2 bases and J by 3 bases, with 3 bases of the junction left unmatched. Germline lookup yields CDR1 MGHRA and CDR2 YSYEKL. This CDR3 comprises 15 residues. CDR3 DNA: TGCGCCAGCAGCCAAACCGGGACTAGCGGCTACGAGCAGTACTTC. This gives the protein CASSQTGTSGYEQYF.

This clone was picked up a small number of times. V and J are TRBV5-1 and TRBJ2-3; D possibly corresponds to TRBD1 (5 bases). CDR1 is SGHRS, CDR2 YFSETQ, per germline. The V end was cut by 5 bases, the J end by 1 base, with 8 bases between. The CDR3 spans 13 residues. The CDR3 DNA sequence: TGCGCCAGCAGGGGGCCAGGCACAGATACGCAGTATTTT. It is translated as CASRGPGTDTQYF.